Below are 24 T cell receptor beta chains sequenced from a single sample in a study of shared clonotypes between healthy human individuals. Here immunoSEQ multiplex PCR was the method, and the copy in TCRdb shows in-frame clones only, minus some. The sample has about 1 million clones; 60% to 80% are singletons. Sequencing was carried out using memory CD4+ T cells sorted from blood. The subset here: CD45RA-negative fraction. These receptors were obtained from a man aged 18 to 30 in good health.

This clone was seen a handful of times. The rearrangement links TRBV7-9 to TRBJ1-1; weak D call: TRBD1 (6 bases). The V end lost 8 bases, the J end lost 4 bases, and 11 bases lay between the germline ends. Germline V gives CDR1 SEHNR, CDR2 FQNEAQ (reference sequence). The CDR3 is 12 amino acids. The CDR3 DNA reads as TGTGCCAGCCGACAGGAGGGCACTGAAGCTTTCTTT. Translated: CASRQEGTEAFF.

The rearrangement joins TRBV5-1 to TRBJ2-3; 7 bases are shared with TRBD2. The ends lost 2 bases at V and 2 bases at J; junction bases unmatched: 5. This CDR3 spans 15 amino acids. Per germline, CDR1 SGHRS and CDR2 YFSETQ. In nucleotides, the CDR3 is TGCGCCAGCAGCTTAGCAGCGGGGTACACAGATACGCAGTATTTT. This gives the protein CASSLAAGYTDTQYF.

The CDR3 sequence: CASSFVDRLATNEKLFF. CDR3 DNA sequence: TGTGCCAGCAGCTTTGTTGACAGGCTTGCAACTAATGAAAAACTGTTTTTT. This chain joins TRBV5-8 and TRBJ1-4; perhaps TRBD1 as D (6 bases). Trimming took off 2 bases at V and 0 bases at J, with 14 bases between the two ends. This CDR3 has 17 residues. CDR1 and CDR2 (germline): SGHTS, YDEGEE.

This chain links TRBV28 with TRBJ2-1, with 14 bases fitting TRBD2. The germline gives CDR1 MDHEN, CDR2 SYDVKM. With V trimmed by 5 bases and J by 5 bases, 2 bases remained unmatched. CDR3 length equals 15 residues. The CDR3: CASSRTSGGHNEQFF. CDR3 in DNA: TGTGCCAGCAGTCGGACTAGCGGGGGGCACAATGAGCAGTTCTTC.

Only a few counts were recorded for this clone. The V gene is TRBV15, the J gene TRBJ2-3; possibly TRBD2 for D (6 bases). This CDR3 is 15 amino acids long. Trimming removed 5 bases from V and 1 base from J, with 13 bases in between. Germline V gene data show CDR1 as LNHNV and CDR2 as YYDKDF (reference sequence). The CDR3 nucleotides are TGTGCCACCAGCGCTCCCGGGACTGGCACAGATACGCAGTATTTT. Protein: CATSAPGTGTDTQYF.

The chain couples TRBV6-6 to TRBJ2-5; D perhaps matches TRBD1 (6 bases). Germline V lookup: CDR1 MNHNY, CDR2 SVGAGI (reference sequence). There are 13 residues in the CDR3. Trimming pared 4 bases from V and 3 bases from J, leaving 9 bases between. Written as DNA, the CDR3 is TGTGCCAGCAGTTTACAGGGAAAAGAGACCCAGTACTTC. This gives the protein CASSLQGKETQYF.

The chain combines TRBV6-5 with TRBJ2-7; TRBD1 matches 7 bases. Germline trimming cut 6 bases from V and 2 bases from J; bases unmatched to any gene: 10. The CDR3 totals 15 residues. Germline CDR1 MNHEY, CDR2 SVGAGI. The DNA for the CDR3 is TGTGCCAGCAGCCGATTCCGGGACAGTCCCTACGAGCAGTACTTC. The encoded protein is CASSRFRDSPYEQYF.

The V gene is TRBV6-1, the J gene TRBJ2-1, with D uncertain. The CDR3 has 16 residues. CDR1 and CDR2 from the germline V gene are MNHNS and SASEGT. Between the trimmed V and J ends, which lost 3 bases and 4 bases, there was a span of 16 bases. The chain's CDR3 is CASSEWAATYYNEQFF. DNA of the CDR3: TGTGCCAGCAGTGAGTGGGCGGCGACCTATTACAATGAGCAGTTCTTC.

V is TRBV2 and J is TRBJ2-3, with 7 bases lining up with TRBD2. This CDR3 contains 15 residues. The J segment lost 0 bases and the V segment lost 6 bases, leaving 6 bases of the junction unmatched. CDR1 and CDR2 from the germline V gene are SNHLY and FYNNEI. CDR3 DNA sequence: TGTGCCAGCAGCCCCGAGGGACTAAGCACAGATACGCAGTATTTT. Translated, it gives CASSPEGLSTDTQYF.

This clone has just a few counts. The chain employs TRBV28 and TRBJ1-1, with 7 nucleotides matching TRBD1. Looked up from germline, CDR1 is MDHEN and CDR2 is SYDVKM. The CDR3 is 15 residues long. The V segment lost 6 bases and the J segment 1 base; nucleotides outside the gene matches: 8. This CDR3 reads CASRADRITNTEAFF. The CDR3 nucleotides are TGTGCCAGCAGGGCGGACAGGATAACGAACACTGAAGCTTTCTTT.

V usage is TRBV28 and J usage is TRBJ2-1; 9 bases map to TRBD1. In germline, CDR1 is MDHEN, CDR2 SYDVKM. The CDR3 extends over 15 amino acids. V shed 4 bases, J shed 6 bases, and the junction held 7 bases outside the gene matches. In DNA form, the CDR3 reads TGTGCCAGCAGTTCTACCGGGACAGGGCGCAATGAGCAGTTCTTC. This encodes CASSSTGTGRNEQFF.

To note about this clone: The sample holds other DNA sequences that translate to the same CDR3. The V call is TRBV18, the J call TRBJ1-1; no definite D call. V gave up 0 bases and J gave up 1 base, with 9 bases separating them. The CDR3 is made up of 15 amino acids. The germline gives CDR1 KGHSH, CDR2 LQKENI. The chain's CDR3 is CASSPPGQSNTEAFF. DNA for the CDR3: TGTGCCAGCTCACCACCCGGGCAGTCGAACACTGAAGCTTTCTTT.

This chain uses TRBV28 with TRBJ1-1; D gene ambiguous. The CDR3 is made up of 13 amino acids. CDR1 and CDR2 (germline): MDHEN, SYDVKM. V lost 4 bases and J 6 bases, leaving 12 bases between the germline ends. Written as DNA, the CDR3 is TGTGCCAGCAGTTCAGACATCCCCCCTGAAGCTTTCTTT. Its protein product is CASSSDIPPEAFF.

The chain is built from TRBV7-3 and TRBJ2-1, with 8 bases fitting TRBD2. The CDR3 totals 15 residues. The J segment lost 9 bases and the V segment lost 5 bases, leaving 12 bases of the junction unmatched. Germline values: CDR1 SGHTA, CDR2 FQGTGA. CDR3 loop: CASSTAGTRNAEQFF. The CDR3 DNA follows: TGTGCCAGCAGCACAGCCGGGACTAGAAACGCTGAGCAGTTCTTC. Together with reference TRBV7-3 and TRBJ2-1, the CDR3 gives the full variable domain: GAGVSQTPSNKVTEKGKYVELRCDPISGHTALYWYRQSLGQGPEFLIYFQGTGAADDSGLPNDRFFAVRPEGSVSTLKIQRTERGDSAVYLCASSTAGTRNAEQFFGPGTRLTVL.

The rearrangement links TRBV5-1 to TRBJ1-3, with D hard to call. This CDR3 region has 15 residues. CDR1 SGHRS and CDR2 YFSETQ come from the germline V gene. Trimming removed 0 bases from V and 2 bases from J, with 9 bases in between. The CDR3 coding sequence is TGCGCCAGCAGCTTGGATGGGGTGCCTGGAAACACCATATATTTT. It encodes CASSLDGVPGNTIYF.

This chain connects TRBV6-6 to TRBJ2-7; the D gene is possibly TRBD1 (5 bases). Trimming cost V 0 bases and J 5 bases, with 11 bases left between them. The CDR3 loop spans 14 amino acids. The germline V gene encodes CDR1 MNHNY and CDR2 SVGAGI (reference sequence). CDR3 sequence reads: CASSYSVRVDEQYF. CDR3 bases: TGTGCCAGCAGTTACTCGGTCAGGGTGGACGAGCAGTACTTC.

Only a few counts were recorded for this clone. The chain uses TRBV7-2 and TRBJ1-2; D is unclear. Trimming pared 3 bases from V and 6 bases from J, leaving 14 bases between. CDR3 size: 14 residues. Germline V gene lookup returns CDR1 SGHTA and CDR2 FQGNSA. Written as DNA, the CDR3 is TGTGCCAGCAGCTTTTATCTCGGGGAGGATGGCTACACCTTC. It encodes CASSFYLGEDGYTF.

The rearrangement links TRBV28 to TRBJ1-2; D possibly corresponds to TRBD1 (5 bases). Germline V gene data show CDR1 as MDHEN and CDR2 as SYDVKM. This CDR3 region has 14 residues. V lost 4 bases to trimming and J lost 4 bases, with 13 bases between them. The CDR3 loop is CASSSTGTAYGYTF. The CDR3 DNA reads TGTGCCAGCAGTTCCACCGGGACGGCCTATGGCTACACCTTC.

The chain combines TRBV6-6 with TRBJ1-6; no reliable D call. The CDR3 covers 13 residues. V lost 10 bases and J lost 6, with 13 bases in between. Germline lookup yields CDR1 MNHNY and CDR2 SVGAGI (reference sequence). In DNA form, the CDR3 reads TGTGCCACCAAAGACATGATTAATTCACCCCTCCACTTT. Protein sequence: CATKDMINSPLHF.

This rearrangement joins TRBV7-9 to TRBJ1-3; D may be TRBD1 (6 bases). This CDR3 is built from 15 residues. Trimming removed 6 bases from V and 0 bases from J, with 12 bases in between. Looked up from germline, CDR1 is SEHNR and CDR2 is FQNEAQ (reference sequence). The CDR3 region is CASSSQGISGNTIYF. DNA of the CDR3: TGTGCCAGCAGTTCACAGGGAATCTCTGGAAACACCATATATTTT.

The rearrangement links TRBV5-4 to TRBJ1-2; D gene unclear. The V gene lost 4 bases and the J gene lost 4 bases, with 11 bases spanning the gap. The CDR3 contains 13 residues. The germline V gene encodes CDR1 SGHNT and CDR2 YYREEE (reference sequence). The CDR3 is CASSGGNFYGYTF. DNA of the CDR3: TGTGCCAGCAGCGGCGGTAACTTCTATGGCTACACCTTC.

This rearrangement joins TRBV11-1 to TRBJ2-7; 7 bases are shared with TRBD1. The junction had 12 bases not matched to a gene; V was cut back by 2 bases and J by 2 bases. The CDR3 totals 17 residues. Germline CDR1 and CDR2: SGHAT and FQDESV (reference sequence). CDR3 region: CASSLLGGTGDTYEQYF. In DNA form, the CDR3 reads TGTGCCAGCAGCTTACTAGGGGGTACAGGGGATACCTACGAGCAGTACTTC.

This clone was seen just once. This chain uses TRBV7-2 with TRBJ1-4, with 10 bases fitting TRBD1. Germline CDR1 is SGHTA and CDR2 is FQGNSA. V dropped 4 bases and J dropped 3; count of bases not matched to a gene: 5. This CDR3 contains 16 residues. CDR3 bases: TGTGCCAGCAGCTCCCGACAGGGGGCACCTAATGAAAAACTGTTTTTT. Residues: CASSSRQGAPNEKLFF.

The chain recombines TRBV28 with TRBJ1-3; D gene ambiguous. Per germline, CDR1 MDHEN and CDR2 SYDVKM. The V gene lost 6 bases and the J gene lost 2 bases, with 14 bases spanning the gap. This CDR3 contains 15 residues. CDR3 amino acids: CASSLALSAGNTIYF. DNA for the CDR3: TGTGCCAGCAGCCTTGCTCTAAGCGCTGGAAACACCATATATTTT. Together with reference TRBV28 and TRBJ1-3, the CDR3 gives the full variable domain: DVKVTQSSRYLVKRTGEKVFLECVQDMDHENMFWYRQDPGLGLRLIYFSYDVKMKEKGDIPEGYSVSREKKERFSLILESASTNQTSMYLCASSLALSAGNTIYFGEGSWLTVV.